This is a list of T cell receptor beta chains from one sample in a study of breast tumors, draining lymph nodes, adjacent tissues. TCRdb called the multiplex PCR reads again in MiXCR, with one record for every CDR3 protein. This table holds about 270,000 distinct CDR3 sequences, about 33% found once. Sequenced input: axillary lymph node tissue. These receptors were obtained from a female donor with breast cancer. Some clones in this sample may be carry-over from other donors' samples. CDR3s include the opening cysteine and the closing phenylalanine or tryptophan. Each record gives: clone size, V gene, D gene, J gene, CDR3 protein. D genes are given only for firm matches. A clone size is listed for some rows: how often the clone was seen (once, few, many), or a class if it is expanded.

>many|TRBV11-2|TRBD1|TRBJ2-1
CASSRQGYEQFF
>.|TRBV6-2/TRBV6-3|.|TRBJ1-2
CASSSPGSNYGYTF
>many|TRBV6-5|.|TRBJ1-6
CASTKTGDNSPLHF
>.|TRBV20-1|.|TRBJ2-5
CSARQTAQETQYF
>.|TRBV7-9|.|TRBJ1-6
CASSLLRGGKGYNSPLHF
>many|TRBV12-3/TRBV12-4|.|TRBJ1-5
CASSLVGGPQPRQPQHF
>many|TRBV10-3|TRBD2|TRBJ2-5
CAIREAGAWGETQYF
>few|TRBV6-6|TRBD2|TRBJ2-1
CASTGTSGSSYNEQFF
>.|TRBV19|.|TRBJ2-3
CASSPVSTDTQYF
>many|TRBV2|TRBD1|TRBJ2-7
CASRAPGTGYYLSYEQYF
>many|TRBV12-3/TRBV12-4|.|TRBJ2-1
CASSTPKGKDEQFF
>.|TRBV28|.|TRBJ2-7
CASSLRPEYGYEQYF
>many|TRBV4-2|TRBD2|TRBJ2-3
CASSQGTSATDTQYF
>many|TRBV7-3|.|TRBJ2-7
CASSSRAGTPYEQYF
>.|TRBV15|.|TRBJ2-5
CATSSANRVETQYF